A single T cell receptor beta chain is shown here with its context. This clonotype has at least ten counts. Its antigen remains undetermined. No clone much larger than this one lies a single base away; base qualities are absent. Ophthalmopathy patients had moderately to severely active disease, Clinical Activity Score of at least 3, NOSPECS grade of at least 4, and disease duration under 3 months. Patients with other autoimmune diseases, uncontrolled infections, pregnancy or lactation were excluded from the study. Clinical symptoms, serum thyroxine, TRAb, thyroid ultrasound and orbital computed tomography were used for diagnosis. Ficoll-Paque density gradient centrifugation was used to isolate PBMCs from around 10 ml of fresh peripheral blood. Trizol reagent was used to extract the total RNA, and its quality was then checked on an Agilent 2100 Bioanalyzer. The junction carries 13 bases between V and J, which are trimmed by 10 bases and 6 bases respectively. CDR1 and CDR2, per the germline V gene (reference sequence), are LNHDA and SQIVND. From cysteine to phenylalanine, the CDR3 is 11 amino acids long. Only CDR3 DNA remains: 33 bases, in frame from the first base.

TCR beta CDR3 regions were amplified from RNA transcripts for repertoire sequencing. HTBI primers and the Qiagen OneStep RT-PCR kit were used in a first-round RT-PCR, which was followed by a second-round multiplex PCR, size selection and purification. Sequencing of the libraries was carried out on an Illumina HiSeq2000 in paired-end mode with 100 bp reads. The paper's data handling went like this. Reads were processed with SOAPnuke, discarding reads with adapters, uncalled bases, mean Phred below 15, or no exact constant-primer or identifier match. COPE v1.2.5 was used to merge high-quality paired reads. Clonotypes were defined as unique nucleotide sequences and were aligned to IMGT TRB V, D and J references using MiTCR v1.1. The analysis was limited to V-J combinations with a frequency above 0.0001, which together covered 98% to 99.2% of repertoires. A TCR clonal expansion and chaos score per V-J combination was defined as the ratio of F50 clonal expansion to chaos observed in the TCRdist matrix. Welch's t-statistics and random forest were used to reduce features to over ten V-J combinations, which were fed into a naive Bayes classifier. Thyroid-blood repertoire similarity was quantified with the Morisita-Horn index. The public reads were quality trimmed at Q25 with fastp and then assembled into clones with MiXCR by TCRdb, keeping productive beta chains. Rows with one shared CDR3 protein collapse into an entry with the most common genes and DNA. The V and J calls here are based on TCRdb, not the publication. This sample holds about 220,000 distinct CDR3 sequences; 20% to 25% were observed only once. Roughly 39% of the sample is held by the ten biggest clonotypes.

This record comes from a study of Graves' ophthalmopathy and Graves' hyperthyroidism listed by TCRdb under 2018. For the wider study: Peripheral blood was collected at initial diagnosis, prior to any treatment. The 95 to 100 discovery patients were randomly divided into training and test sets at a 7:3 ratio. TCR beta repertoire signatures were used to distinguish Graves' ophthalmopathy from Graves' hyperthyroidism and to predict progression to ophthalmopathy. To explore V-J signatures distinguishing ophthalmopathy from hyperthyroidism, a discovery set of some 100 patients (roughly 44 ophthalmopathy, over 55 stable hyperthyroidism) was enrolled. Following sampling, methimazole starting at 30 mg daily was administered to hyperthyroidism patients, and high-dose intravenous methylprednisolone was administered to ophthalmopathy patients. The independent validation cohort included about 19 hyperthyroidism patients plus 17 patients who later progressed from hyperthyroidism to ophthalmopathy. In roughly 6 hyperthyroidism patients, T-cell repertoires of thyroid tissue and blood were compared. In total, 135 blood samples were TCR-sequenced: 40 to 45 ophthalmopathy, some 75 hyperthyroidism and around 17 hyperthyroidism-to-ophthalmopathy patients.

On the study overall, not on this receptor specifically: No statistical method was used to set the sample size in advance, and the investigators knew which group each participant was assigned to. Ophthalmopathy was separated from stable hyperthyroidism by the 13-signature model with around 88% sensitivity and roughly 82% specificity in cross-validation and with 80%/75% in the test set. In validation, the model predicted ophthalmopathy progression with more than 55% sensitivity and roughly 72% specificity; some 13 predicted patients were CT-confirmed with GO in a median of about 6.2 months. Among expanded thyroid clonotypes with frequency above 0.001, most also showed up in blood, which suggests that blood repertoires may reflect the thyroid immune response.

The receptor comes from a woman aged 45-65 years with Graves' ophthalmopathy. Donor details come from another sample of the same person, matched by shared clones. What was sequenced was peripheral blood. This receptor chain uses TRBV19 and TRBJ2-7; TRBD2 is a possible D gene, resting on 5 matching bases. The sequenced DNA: TGTGCCACCCAAGGAGCGGTCGAGCAGTACTTC. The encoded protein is CATQGAVEQYF.